Detailed here is one TCR beta chain. Its antigen is currently unknown. This specimen belongs to a study of cytomegalovirus exposure and HLA in healthy donors. Study results and limitations: The authors confirmed in vitro that a few CMV-associated chains were specific for CMV antigens. Across donors, most TCRs were seen rarely, yet some public ones were widespread. Several top significant clusters appeared, in a later analysis, to be linked to common viral pathogens.

There are 11 residues in the CDR3. Trimming stripped 5 bases from V and 5 bases from J, with 6 bases between. From germline, CDR1 is SGHTA and CDR2 FQGNSA. Vbeta (60) and Jbeta (13) primers were used in the PCR. Data came from immunoSEQ multiplex PCR; TCRdb stores just in-frame clones and leaves some out. This sample carries about 170,000 clones, less than 80% of them seen once, and the ten largest clones take 0.75% to 0.8%. The chain combines TRBV7-2 with TRBJ1-1; no reliable D call. This receptor was taken from a female donor in good health and CMV-seronegative. Sequencing was carried out using PBMCs. The CDR3, as DNA: TGTGCCAGCAGCCTCTTGACTGAAGCTTTCTTT. This translates into CASSLLTEAFF. The variable domain in full, completed from reference TRBV7-2 and TRBJ1-1, reads GAGVSQSPSNKVTEKGKDVELRCDPISGHTALYWYRQSLGQGLEFLIYFQGNSAPDKSGLPSDRFSAERTGGSVSTLTIQRTQQEDSAVYLCASSLLTEAFFGQGTRLTVV.